This T cell receptor beta chain was profiled in a study of T cell changes during pregnancy in multiple sclerosis. From germline, CDR1 is SEHNR and CDR2 FQNEAQ (reference sequence). V was clipped by 5 bases and J by 1 base; unmatched bases: 1. The CDR3 covers 14 residues. Sequencing was performed with immunoSEQ multiplex PCR; in TCRdb, only in-frame clones are kept and a portion is missing. The table has just under 65,000 clones, approximately 96% seen once. This chain uses TRBV7-9 with TRBJ1-5; 8 bases are shared with TRBD1. This sample comprised CD8+ T cells from peripheral blood mononuclear cells, obtained after pregnancy. The sequence derives from a female donor with multiple sclerosis, enrolled in a pregnancy study. The DNA for the CDR3 is TGTGCCAGCAGCAGGACAGGGAGCAATCAGCCCCAGCATTTT. Its translation is CASSRTGSNQPQHF.